The 5 T cell receptor beta chains listed next were all sequenced from one sample in a study of a mutant IDH1 vaccine in newly diagnosed glioma (dated by TCRdb to the early 2020s). Sample time point, as interpreted from the label and publication: week 11, during vaccination. Each vaccine dose was 300 ug of a 20-mer mutant IDH1 peptide in Montanide, given subcutaneously with topical imiquimod. To prepare the library, the immunoSEQ multiplex PCR assay was applied. Sourced from immuneACCESS, this table was stored by TCRdb with only in-frame sequences that have V and J called. A share of the clones is absent; for the studies checked, an unresolved V gene accounts for under half, and the remainder has no known explanation. The sample table lists tens of thousands of clones, about 88% of them with a count of one. The ten biggest clones cover about 9.4% of the sample. Their antigen targets remain unknown.

Sequences were derived from PBMCs, sampled from a glioma patient whose treatment included an IDH1 peptide vaccine. These receptors were taken from a woman in her 50s with glioma.

The chain couples TRBV5-4 to TRBJ2-5; D uncertain. CDR1 is SGHNT and CDR2 is YYREEE in the germline V gene (reference sequence). CDR3 length: 14 amino acids. The V end was cut by 4 bases, the J end by 2 bases, with 12 bases between. The CDR3 spells CASSQGSSQETQYF. The DNA for the CDR3 is TGTGCCAGCAGCCAAGGTTCGTCTCAAGAGACCCAGTACTTC.

This chain joins TRBV7-9 and TRBJ2-7; D remains ambiguous. Trimming removed 1 base at V and 3 bases at J, with 10 bases between. Germline assignment: CDR1 SEHNR and CDR2 FQNEAQ (reference sequence). This CDR3 is 14 amino acids long. The chain's CDR3 is CASSLDLSVYEQYF. CDR3 nucleotides: TGTGCCAGCAGCTTAGATCTAAGTGTCTACGAGCAGTACTTC.

The rearrangement joins TRBV19 to TRBJ1-2, with D possibly matching TRBD1 (5 bases). Germline CDR1 is LNHDA and CDR2 is SQIVND (reference sequence). The V and J ends lost 7 bases and 1 base respectively, with 10 bases between them. The CDR3 is 13 residues long. The CDR3 region has the DNA TGTGCCAGTAAAGGGAGGGGTAACTATGGCTACACCTTC. It yields the protein CASKGRGNYGYTF.

The CDR3 loop is CASSQEDRGDYEQFF. The CDR3 DNA reads TGCGCCAGCAGCCAAGAGGACAGGGGTGACTATGAGCAGTTCTTC. V and J are TRBV4-3 and TRBJ2-1, with TRBD1 matching over 9 bases. Unmatched junction bases numbered 5, after V lost 0 bases and J lost 8 bases. The CDR3 loop spans 15 amino acids. Germline-derived CDR1 and CDR2 are LGHNA and YSLEER.

The rearrangement joins TRBV11-3 to TRBJ1-2; TRBD1 is a possible D gene (5 bases). The CDR3 extends over 13 amino acids. V lost 4 bases, J lost 5 bases, and 11 bases lay in between. Germline CDR1 SGHNT, CDR2 YENEEA. CDR3 DNA: TGTGCCAGCAGCTGGGATGAGGGGTATGGCTACACCTTC. It is translated as CASSWDEGYGYTF.